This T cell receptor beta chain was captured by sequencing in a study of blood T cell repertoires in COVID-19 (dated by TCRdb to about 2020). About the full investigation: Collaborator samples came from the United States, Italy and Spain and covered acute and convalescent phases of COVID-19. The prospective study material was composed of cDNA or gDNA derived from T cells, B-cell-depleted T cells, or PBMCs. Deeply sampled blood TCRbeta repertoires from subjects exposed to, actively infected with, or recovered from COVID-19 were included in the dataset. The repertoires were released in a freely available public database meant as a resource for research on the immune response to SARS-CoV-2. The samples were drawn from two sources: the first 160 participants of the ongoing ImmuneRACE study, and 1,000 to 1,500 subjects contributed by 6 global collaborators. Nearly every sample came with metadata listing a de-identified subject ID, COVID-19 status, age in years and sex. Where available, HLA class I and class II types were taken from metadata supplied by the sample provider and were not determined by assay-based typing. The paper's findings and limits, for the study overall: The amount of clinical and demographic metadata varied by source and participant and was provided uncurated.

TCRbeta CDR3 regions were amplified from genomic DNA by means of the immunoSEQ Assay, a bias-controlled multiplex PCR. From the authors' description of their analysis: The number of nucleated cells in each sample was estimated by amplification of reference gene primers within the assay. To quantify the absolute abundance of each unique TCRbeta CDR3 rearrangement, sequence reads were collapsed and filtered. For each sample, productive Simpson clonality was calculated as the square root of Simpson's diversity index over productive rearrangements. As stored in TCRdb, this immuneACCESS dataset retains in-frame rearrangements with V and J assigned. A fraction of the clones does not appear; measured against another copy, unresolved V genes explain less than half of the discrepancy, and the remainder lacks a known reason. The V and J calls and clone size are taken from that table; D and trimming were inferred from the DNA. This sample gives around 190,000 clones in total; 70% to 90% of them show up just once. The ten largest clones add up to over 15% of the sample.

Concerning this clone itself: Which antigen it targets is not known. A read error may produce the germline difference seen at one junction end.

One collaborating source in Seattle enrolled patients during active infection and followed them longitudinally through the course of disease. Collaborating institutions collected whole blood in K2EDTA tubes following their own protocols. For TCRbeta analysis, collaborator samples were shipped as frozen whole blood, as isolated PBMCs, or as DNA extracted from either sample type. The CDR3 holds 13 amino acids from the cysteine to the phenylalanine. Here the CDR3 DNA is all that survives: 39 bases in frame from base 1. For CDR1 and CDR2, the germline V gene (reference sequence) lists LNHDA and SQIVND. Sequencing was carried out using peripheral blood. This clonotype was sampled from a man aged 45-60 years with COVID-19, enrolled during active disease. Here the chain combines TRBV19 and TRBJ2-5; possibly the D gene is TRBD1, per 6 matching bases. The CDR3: CASTPGAREIQYF. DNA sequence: TGTGCCAGTACCCCAGGGGCTCGCGAGATCCAGTACTTC.